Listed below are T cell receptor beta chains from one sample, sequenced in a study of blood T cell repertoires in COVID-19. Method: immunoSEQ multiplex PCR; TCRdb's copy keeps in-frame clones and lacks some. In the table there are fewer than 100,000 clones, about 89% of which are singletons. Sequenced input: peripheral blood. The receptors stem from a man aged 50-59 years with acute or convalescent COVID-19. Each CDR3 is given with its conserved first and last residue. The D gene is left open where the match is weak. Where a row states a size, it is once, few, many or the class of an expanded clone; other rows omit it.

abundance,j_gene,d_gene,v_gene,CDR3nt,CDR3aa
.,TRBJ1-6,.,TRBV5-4,TGTGCCAGCAGCCTCACCGGGGCAGGGGTGAATTCACCCCTCCACTTT,CASSLTGAGVNSPLHF
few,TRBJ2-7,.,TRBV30,TGTGCCTGGAGTTCCGGGACTTTTTACGAGCAGTACTTC,CAWSSGTFYEQYF
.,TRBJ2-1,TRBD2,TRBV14,TGTGCCAGCAGCCAAAAACAAGTAGCGGGAGGGCTCCCGAATGAGCAGTTCTTC,CASSQKQVAGGLPNEQFF
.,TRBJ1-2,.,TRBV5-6,TGTGCCAGCAGCTTCGCGGGCTACGGGAGCTATGGCTACACCTTC,CASSFAGYGSYGYTF
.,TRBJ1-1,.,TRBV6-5,TGTGCCAGCGAACCCCGTAAGGGGACTGAAGCTTTCTTT,CASEPRKGTEAFF
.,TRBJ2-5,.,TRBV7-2,TGTGCCAGCAGCTTGTCGGCCCCGACGGTGGGGCTGGGAGAGACCCAGTACTTC,CASSLSAPTVGLGETQYF
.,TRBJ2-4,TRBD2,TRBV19,TGTGCCAGTAGGCGGGGGGAGGCCAAAAACATTCAGTACTTC,CASRRGEAKNIQYF
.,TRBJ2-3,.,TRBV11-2,TGTGCCAGCAGCCCGGGAGTCTTGTCGGGGACAGATACGCAGTATTTT,CASSPGVLSGTDTQYF
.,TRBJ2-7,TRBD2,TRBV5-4,TGTGCCAGCAGCTTGGCGTTAGCGGGGATTTATGGGGACTACGAGCAGTACTTC,CASSLALAGIYGDYEQYF
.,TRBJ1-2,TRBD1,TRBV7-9,TGTGCCAGCAGCCCCTCCCTTGGACAGGCGACCCCTGGCTACACCTTC,CASSPSLGQATPGYTF
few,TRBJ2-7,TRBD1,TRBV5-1,TGCGCCAGCAGCAGGGAAGAGACAGGGAGTTTCGAGCAGTACTTC,CASSREETGSFEQYF
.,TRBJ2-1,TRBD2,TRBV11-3,TGTGCCAGCAGCCCCCGGCTAGCGGTTACCTACAATGAGCAGTTCTTC,CASSPRLAVTYNEQFF
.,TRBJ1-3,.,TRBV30,TGTGCCTGGAGTGGGGGACTAATCGTCTCTGGAAACACCATATATTTT,CAWSGGLIVSGNTIYF
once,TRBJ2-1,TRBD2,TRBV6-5,TGTGCCAGCGCCTTGACTAGCGGGTCCTACAATGAGCAGTTCTTC,CASALTSGSYNEQFF
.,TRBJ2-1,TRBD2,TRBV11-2,TGTGCCAGCAGCCGGACTAGCGGGAGTTACAATGAGCAGTTCTTC,CASSRTSGSYNEQFF
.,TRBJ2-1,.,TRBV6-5,TGTGCCAGCAGACGGGACAATGAGCAGTTCTTC,CASRRDNEQFF
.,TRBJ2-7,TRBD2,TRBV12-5,TGTGCTAGTGGTCCTGGACTAGCGGGAGGGCTTTACGAGCAGTACTTC,CASGPGLAGGLYEQYF
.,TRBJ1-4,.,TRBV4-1,TGCGCCAGCAGCCAAGGGAGGACAGCTAATGAAAAACTGTTTTTT,CASSQGRTANEKLFF
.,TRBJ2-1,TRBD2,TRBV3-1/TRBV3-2,TGTGCCAGCAGCCAAGCGGGACTAGAGCAGTTCTTC,CASSQAGLEQFF
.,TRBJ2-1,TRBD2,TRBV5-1,TGCGCCAGCAGCCCTAGCGGGCCCTCCTACAATGAGCAGTTCTTC,CASSPSGPSYNEQFF
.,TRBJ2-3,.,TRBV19,TGTGCCAGTAGTGTGACAGTCCCGGGGGCAGATACGCAGTATTTT,CASSVTVPGADTQYF
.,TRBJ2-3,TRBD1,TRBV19,TGTGCCAGTAGAGCTCAGGGGGCGCTGGCAGATACGCAGTATTTT,CASRAQGALADTQYF
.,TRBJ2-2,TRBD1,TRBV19,TGTGCCAGTAGTATCTCGGACAGGACTTACACCGGGGAGCTGTTTTTT,CASSISDRTYTGELFF
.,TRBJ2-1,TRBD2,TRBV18,TGTGCCAGCTCACCACCGGGACTAGCGTCCTACAATGAGCAGTTCTTC,CASSPPGLASYNEQFF
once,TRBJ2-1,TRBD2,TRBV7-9,TGTGCCAGCAGCCCCCGGACTAGCGGGAGGGTTGAGCAGTTCTTC,CASSPRTSGRVEQFF
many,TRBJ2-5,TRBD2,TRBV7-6,TGTGCCAGCAGCTTAGTGACTAGCGGGGCCCCTCACCAAGAGACCCAGTACTTC,CASSLVTSGAPHQETQYF
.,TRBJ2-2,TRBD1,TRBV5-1,TGCGCCAGCAGAGAACAGGGGGCGCCCGGGGAGCTGTTTTTT,CASREQGAPGELFF
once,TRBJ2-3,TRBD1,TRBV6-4,TGTGCCAGCGGGACAGGGGAGAAAAATACGCAGTATTTT,CASGTGEKNTQYF
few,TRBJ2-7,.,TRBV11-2,TGTGCCAGCAGCTTCACTGACAGTACCTACGAGCAGTACTTC,CASSFTDSTYEQYF
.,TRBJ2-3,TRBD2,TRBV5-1,TGCGCCAGCAGGGGTATAGCGGGAACATCAGATACGCAGTATTTT,CASRGIAGTSDTQYF
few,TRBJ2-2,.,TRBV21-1,TGTGCCAGCAGCTCTCCGGGAGAATACACCGGGGAGCTGTTTTTT,CASSSPGEYTGELFF
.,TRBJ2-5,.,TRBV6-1,TGTGCCAGCAGTGAAGCTGGGACAAAGCAAGAGACCCAGTACTTC,CASSEAGTKQETQYF
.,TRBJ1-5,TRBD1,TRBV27,TGTGCCAGCAGTTTATCGCAGGGACAGCGAAATAGGGGCAATCAGCCCCAGCATTTT,CASSLSQGQRNRGNQPQHF
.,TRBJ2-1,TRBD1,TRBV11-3,TGTGCCAGCAGCCAGGACAGGGGCCCCTACAATGAGCAGTTCTTC,CASSQDRGPYNEQFF
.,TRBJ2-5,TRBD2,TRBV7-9,TGTGCCAGCAGGCCTACTAGCGAAGAGACCCAGTACTTC,CASRPTSEETQYF
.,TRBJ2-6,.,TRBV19,TGTGCCAGTAGTCCGGGGGACTCTGGGGCCAACGTCCTGACTTTC,CASSPGDSGANVLTF
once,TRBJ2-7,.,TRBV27,TGTGCCAGCAGCAAGGGGCGATACTACGAGCAGTACTTC,CASSKGRYYEQYF
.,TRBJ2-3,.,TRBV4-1,TGCGCCAGCAGCCAACTACAGGGAAGGGGGACAGATACGCAGTATTTT,CASSQLQGRGTDTQYF
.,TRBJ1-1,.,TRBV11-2,TGTGCCAGCAGCTTCTCTGAGGATCTGAACACTGAAGCTTTCTTT,CASSFSEDLNTEAFF
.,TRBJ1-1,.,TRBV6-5,TGTGCCAGCAGGAGCCGGGACACTGAAGCTTTCTTT,CASRSRDTEAFF
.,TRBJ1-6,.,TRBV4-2,TGTGCCAGCAGCCAAGTCGCGGGGGGATCCTATAATTCACCCCTCCACTTT,CASSQVAGGSYNSPLHF